A selection of T cell receptor beta chains follows, all from one sample in a study of blood T cell repertoires in COVID-19. Measured with immunoSEQ multiplex PCR; TCRdb has only the in-frame clones, and not every one. The sample shows 350,000 to 400,000 clones, about 90% of them seen only once. Sequenced sample: PBMCs or T cells enriched from blood (not recorded which). The receptors come from a woman between 25 and 40 years old who had recovered from COVID-19. The CDR3 runs from the conserved cysteine through the conserved F or W. The order of the fields is D gene, clone size, J gene, V gene, CDR3 protein, CDR3 DNA. D genes are given only for firm matches. Clone size, where shown, is once, few, many, or a class for clones that have expanded.

TRBD2	.	TRBJ2-5	TRBV7-9	CASSLAGTTQETQYF	TGTGCCAGCAGCTTAGCCGGGACTACACAAGAGACCCAGTACTTC
TRBD1	.	TRBJ1-5	TRBV12-3/TRBV12-4	CASSGQGDQPQHF	TGTGCCAGCAGCGGACAGGGTGATCAGCCCCAGCATTTT
TRBD1	.	TRBJ1-6	TRBV7-9	CASSLGQPTPDSPLHF	TGTGCCAGCAGCTTGGGACAGCCGACCCCCGATTCACCCCTCCACTTT
.	.	TRBJ2-3	TRBV14	CASSPRTAALYTDTQYF	TGTGCCAGCAGCCCTCGGACAGCCGCCCTCTATACAGATACGCAGTATTTT
TRBD1	.	TRBJ2-7	TRBV5-5	CASSSGQGPEQYF	TGTGCCAGCAGCTCCGGACAGGGCCCCGAGCAGTACTTC
TRBD1	.	TRBJ1-1	TRBV19	CASSMEWTGENTEAFF	TGTGCCAGCAGTATGGAGTGGACAGGGGAGAACACTGAAGCTTTCTTT
TRBD2	few	TRBJ2-2	TRBV7-6	CASSWGGAENTGELFF	TGTGCCAGCAGCTGGGGGGGTGCGGAGAACACCGGGGAGCTGTTTTTT
TRBD2	.	TRBJ2-7	TRBV12-5	CASGSSGRHSYEQYF	TGTGCTAGTGGATCTAGCGGGCGGCACTCCTACGAGCAGTACTTC
TRBD1	once	TRBJ2-7	TRBV28	CASRATRQGARYEQYF	TGTGCCAGCAGGGCGACCAGACAGGGGGCTAGGTACGAGCAGTACTTC
.	few	TRBJ1-1	TRBV3-1/TRBV3-2	CASSPLWETEAFF	TGTGCCAGCAGCCCCCTGTGGGAGACTGAAGCTTTCTTT
TRBD2	.	TRBJ2-3	TRBV6-5	CASRGAGGHTDTQYF	TGTGCCAGCAGGGGAGCGGGGGGTCACACAGATACGCAGTATTTT
TRBD1	.	TRBJ1-2	TRBV19	CASSMGQGWGDGYTF	TGTGCCAGTAGTATGGGACAGGGATGGGGAGATGGCTACACCTTC
TRBD1	.	TRBJ1-1	TRBV11-3	CASSFGTGEAFF	TGTGCCAGCAGCTTCGGGACAGGAGAAGCTTTCTTT
TRBD2	.	TRBJ2-5	TRBV9	CASSDSGGPQETQYF	TGTGCCAGCAGCGATTCGGGGGGTCCTCAAGAGACCCAGTACTTC
.	.	TRBJ1-6	TRBV2	CASSEMGGNSPLHF	TGTGCCAGCAGTGAAATGGGGGGGAATTCACCCCTCCACTTT
TRBD1	.	TRBJ1-2	TRBV5-1	CASSAGRDRDGYTF	TGCGCCAGCAGCGCCGGCCGGGACAGGGATGGCTACACCTTC
.	.	TRBJ2-5	TRBV3-1/TRBV3-2	CASSQVGRTQETQYF	TGTGCCAGCAGCCAAGTGGGGAGAACGCAAGAGACCCAGTACTTC
.	.	TRBJ2-7	TRBV27	CASSQNRRLTYEQYF	TGTGCCAGCAGTCAAAACAGAAGATTAACCTACGAGCAGTACTTC
TRBD1	.	TRBJ1-4	TRBV3-1/TRBV3-2	CASSQAGTGMQKLFF	TGTGCCAGCAGCCAAGCGGGGACAGGGATGCAAAAACTGTTTTTT
.	few	TRBJ1-1	TRBV30	CAFSGILNTEAFF	TGTGCCTTCTCAGGGATACTGAACACTGAAGCTTTCTTT
.	.	TRBJ1-2	TRBV24-1	CATSESRAYGYTF	TGTGCCACCAGTGAATCCAGGGCCTATGGCTACACCTTC
TRBD2	.	TRBJ2-7	TRBV24-1	CATSEGTNGEQYF	TGTGCCACCAGTGAGGGGACTAACGGCGAGCAGTACTTC
.	.	TRBJ1-1	TRBV9	CASSVSEYTEAFF	TGTGCCAGCAGCGTCTCGGAGTACACTGAAGCTTTCTTT
.	.	TRBJ1-3	TRBV7-3	CASSPGGGNTIYF	TGTGCCAGCAGCCCGGGGGGAGGAAACACCATATATTTT
TRBD2	.	TRBJ2-7	TRBV19	CASSKTSGSYEQYF	TGTGCCAGTAGTAAGACTAGCGGGAGTTACGAGCAGTACTTC
TRBD1	.	TRBJ2-1	TRBV5-8	CASSLTGGHSYNEQFF	TGTGCCAGCAGCTTAACAGGGGGCCACTCCTACAATGAGCAGTTCTTC
TRBD1	.	TRBJ2-3	TRBV5-1	CASSQGQGSTDTQYF	TGCGCCAGCAGCCAGGGACAGGGAAGCACAGATACGCAGTATTTT
.	few	TRBJ1-2	TRBV6-5	CASSSRRTALYGYTF	TGTGCCAGCAGTTCCCGTCGGACAGCTCTATATGGCTACACCTTC
TRBD1	.	TRBJ1-2	TRBV5-1	CASSSTGNMGYTF	TGCGCCAGCAGCTCGACAGGGAATATGGGCTACACCTTC
TRBD1	.	TRBJ2-2	TRBV2	CASSEKSGGGTGELFF	TGTGCCAGCAGTGAAAAGTCAGGGGGCGGCACCGGGGAGCTGTTTTTT
.	once	TRBJ2-1	TRBV27	CASSLLNGEQFF	TGTGCCAGCAGTCTCCTAAATGGTGAGCAGTTCTTC
TRBD1	.	TRBJ1-2	TRBV2	CASSKNRGLNYGYTF	TGTGCCAGCAGTAAAAACAGGGGTTTAAACTATGGCTACACCTTC
TRBD1	.	TRBJ2-7	TRBV27	CASSRQDRSSYEQYF	TGTGCCAGCAGCCGCCAGGACAGGAGCTCCTACGAGCAGTACTTC
TRBD1	.	TRBJ1-1	TRBV13	CASSLTGEGEAFF	TGTGCCAGCAGCTTGACAGGGGAGGGTGAAGCTTTCTTT
TRBD1	few	TRBJ1-3	TRBV7-8	CASSPQGQSGNTIYF	TGTGCCAGCAGCCCACAGGGGCAATCTGGAAACACCATATATTTT
TRBD2	.	TRBJ2-3	TRBV7-3	CASARGGTDTQYF	TGTGCCAGCGCCCGGGGGGGCACAGATACGCAGTATTTT
TRBD2	.	TRBJ2-7	TRBV6-5	CASSWTGTRTYEQYF	TGTGCCAGCAGTTGGACCGGGACTAGGACCTACGAGCAGTACTTC
.	.	TRBJ2-1	TRBV27	CASSLWTSGNEQFF	TGTGCCAGCAGTTTATGGACCTCAGGGAATGAGCAGTTCTTC
TRBD1	.	TRBJ2-2	TRBV24-1	CATSDARTGFLTGELFF	TGTGCCACCAGTGATGCGAGGACAGGTTTTTTGACCGGGGAGCTGTTTTTT
.	.	TRBJ2-7	TRBV6-2/TRBV6-3	CASSYVDSPYEQYF	TGTGCCAGCAGTTACGTGGACTCGCCCTACGAGCAGTACTTC
TRBD1	.	TRBJ2-2	TRBV29-1	CSAQQGRFEVTGELFF	TGCAGCGCGCAACAGGGGCGCTTTGAGGTGACCGGGGAGCTGTTTTTT
TRBD1	.	TRBJ1-1	TRBV6-1	CASSDRDRDQAFF	TGTGCCAGCAGTGACCGAGACAGGGATCAAGCTTTCTTT
TRBD1	.	TRBJ2-3	TRBV9	CASSATSTGVATYRGTDTQYF	TGTGCCAGCAGCGCCACATCTACAGGGGTGGCAACTTATAGGGGCACAGATACGCAGTATTTT
TRBD1	.	TRBJ2-7	TRBV7-9	CASSSGQGLLVEQYF	TGTGCCAGCAGCTCCGGACAGGGGCTTTTAGTGGAGCAGTACTTC
.	once	TRBJ2-7	TRBV2	CASSRDGGSHEQYF	TGTGCCAGCAGCCGGGACGGAGGGTCCCACGAGCAGTACTTC
.	.	TRBJ1-2	TRBV6-5	CASTTTGGLSYGYTF	TGTGCCAGCACCACGACCGGGGGTTTGAGCTATGGCTACACCTTC
TRBD1	.	TRBJ1-2	TRBV9	CASSVNGRGQGYSGYTF	TGTGCCAGCAGCGTAAATGGTCGGGGACAGGGCTACTCTGGCTACACCTTC
.	.	TRBJ1-5	TRBV28	CASSLTANQPQHF	TGTGCCAGCAGTTTAACAGCTAATCAGCCCCAGCATTTT
.	.	TRBJ1-3	TRBV30	CAWSSAGAGNTIYF	TGTGCCTGGAGTTCGGCCGGGGCTGGAAACACCATATATTTT
.	few	TRBJ2-7	TRBV2	CASRMGGYYEQYF	TGTGCCAGCAGGATGGGGGGATACTACGAGCAGTACTTC
TRBD2	.	TRBJ2-7	TRBV4-1	CASSQERSSGRQSSYEQYF	TGCGCCAGCAGCCAAGAGAGGAGTAGCGGGAGACAAAGCTCCTACGAGCAGTACTTC
TRBD1	many	TRBJ2-7	TRBV19	CASSIATGTDYEQYF	TGTGCCAGTAGTATAGCTACCGGGACAGATTACGAGCAGTACTTC
.	.	TRBJ1-5	TRBV18	CASSPRYGSNQPQHF	TGTGCCAGCTCACCCCGGTACGGTAGCAATCAGCCCCAGCATTTT
TRBD1	.	TRBJ1-1	TRBV28	CASSTGGMNTEAFF	TGTGCCAGCAGCACAGGGGGGATGAACACTGAAGCTTTCTTT
TRBD1	.	TRBJ1-3	TRBV18	CASSLGQANSGNTIYF	TGTGCCAGCTCACTGGGACAGGCGAACTCTGGAAACACCATATATTTT
TRBD2	.	TRBJ2-1	TRBV7-2	CASSPVASGAYNEQFF	TGTGCCAGCAGCCCAGTAGCTAGCGGAGCCTACAATGAGCAGTTCTTC
.	few	TRBJ1-5	TRBV2	CASRRDSNQPQHF	TGTGCCAGCAGGCGGGACAGCAATCAGCCCCAGCATTTT
TRBD2	.	TRBJ2-4	TRBV27	CASSGGAGGAKNIQYF	TGTGCCAGCAGCGGGGGGGCGGGGGGAGCCAAAAACATTCAGTACTTC
.	.	TRBJ1-1	TRBV27	CASSLLDTATEAFF	TGTGCCAGCAGCCTATTAGACACAGCCACTGAAGCTTTCTTT
.	.	TRBJ1-5	TRBV6-5	CASSDPQGYQPQHF	TGTGCCAGCAGCGATCCGCAGGGGTATCAGCCCCAGCATTTT